A selection of T cell receptor beta chains follows, all from one sample in a study of CD8 T cells in ankylosing spondylitis. TCRdb used MiXCR to reprocess the 5' RACE reads, holding one entry per CDR3 protein. The sample consists of a few hundred thousand distinct CDR3 sequences, about 7.3% of them appearing once. Specimen: blood, either unsorted or a sorted T cell fraction (not recorded which). Source of these receptors: a male donor with ankylosing spondylitis. The CDR3 runs from the conserved cysteine through the conserved F or W. The order of the fields is D gene, J gene, clone size, V gene, CDR3 protein, CDR3 DNA. A D gene is named only where the DNA matches it firmly. Rows may omit the clone size; those that give it use once, few, many or a size class.

>-|TRBJ2-3|many|TRBV5-6
CASSQGRPNTDTQYF
TGTGCCAGCAGCCAGGGACGACCCAACACAGATACGCAGTATTTT
>-|TRBJ2-5|many|TRBV7-7
CASSNGPFQETQYF
TGTGCTAGCAGCAACGGACCTTTCCAAGAGACCCAGTACTTC
>TRBD2|TRBJ2-1|many|TRBV14
CASSQDGGVWGRIYNEQFF
TGTGCCAGCAGCCAAGATGGGGGGGTATGGGGGAGAATTTACAATGAGCAGTTCTTC
>-|TRBJ1-4|many|TRBV9
CASSVVGASREKLFF
TGTGCCAGCAGCGTAGTGGGGGCTTCACGAGAAAAACTGTTTTTT
>-|TRBJ1-2|-|TRBV29-1
CSAQGFNYGYTF
TGCAGCGCCCAGGGTTTTAACTATGGCTACACCTTC
>-|TRBJ2-2|many|TRBV7-8
CASSLVGPNTGELFF
TGTGCCAGCAGCTTAGTTGGGCCGAACACCGGGGAGCTGTTTTTT
>-|TRBJ2-2|many|TRBV10-3
CAISEPGITNTGELFF
TGTGCCATCAGCGAGCCCGGGATCACTAACACCGGGGAGCTGTTTTTT
>-|TRBJ1-1|-|TRBV15
CATSRGTVMNTEAFF
TGTGCCACCAGCAGAGGGACAGTCATGAACACTGAAGCTTTCTTT
>TRBD2|TRBJ2-1|many|TRBV6-2/TRBV6-3
CASSYSLAGGHQFF
TGTGCCAGCAGTTACTCCCTAGCGGGGGGCCACCAGTTCTTC
>TRBD1|TRBJ2-7|many|TRBV29-1
CSAQDRGRGYEQYF
TGCAGCGCACAAGACAGGGGGCGCGGCTACGAGCAGTACTTC
>TRBD1|TRBJ2-6|-|TRBV7-9
CASRLQGEVGANVLTF
TGTGCCAGCAGACTCCAGGGGGAAGTAGGGGCCAACGTCCTGACTTTC
>-|TRBJ2-2|-|TRBV18
CASSPRGQPNTGELFF
TGTGCCAGCTCACCAAGAGGGCAGCCTAACACCGGGGAGCTGTTTTTT
>-|TRBJ2-1|many|TRBV12-3/TRBV12-4
CASSLVNEQFF
TGTGCCAGCAGCTTGGTAAATGAGCAGTTCTTC
>-|TRBJ2-3|many|TRBV25-1
CASSGGYTQYF
TGTGCCAGCAGTGGAGGGTATACGCAGTATTTT
>-|TRBJ2-7|few|TRBV4-3
CASSQSTGSSYEQYF
TGCGCCAGCAGCCAGAGTACAGGGAGCTCCTACGAGCAGTACTTC
>-|TRBJ1-5|-|TRBV6-2/TRBV6-3
CASSIPTSRDQPQHF
TGTGCCAGCAGTATCCCGACAAGTAGGGATCAGCCCCAGCATTTT
>TRBD1|TRBJ1-5|-|TRBV28
CASSDQGGTQPQHF
TGTGCCAGCAGCGATCAGGGGGGGACTCAGCCCCAGCATTTT
>-|TRBJ2-5|few|TRBV15
CATSRGVVLAGGETQYF
TGTGCCACCAGCAGAGGGGTTGTGCTAGCAGGTGGGGAGACCCAGTACTTC
>TRBD2|TRBJ2-1|-|TRBV6-5
CASSYSTPGRLAGSNEQFF
TGTGCCAGCAGTTACTCGACCCCAGGACGACTAGCGGGGAGCAATGAGCAGTTCTTC
>-|TRBJ1-1|many|TRBV3-1
CASSQRGEAFF
TGTGCCAGCAGCCAAAGAGGGGAAGCTTTCTTT
>TRBD1|TRBJ2-7|-|TRBV11-2
CASSFGQGIGYEQYF
TGTGCCAGCAGCTTTGGACAGGGAATAGGCTACGAGCAGTACTTC
>-|TRBJ2-1|many|TRBV29-1
CSGTPGSEQFF
TGCAGCGGGACCCCCGGTAGTGAGCAGTTCTTC
>TRBD2|TRBJ2-1|few|TRBV7-2
CASSLALDPWEGNEQFF
TGTGCCAGCAGCTTAGCTCTAGACCCCTGGGAGGGCAATGAGCAGTTCTTC
>-|TRBJ1-4|many|TRBV12-3/TRBV12-4
CASSVLGTNEKLFF
TGTGCCAGCAGCGTCTTAGGGACTAATGAAAAACTGTTTTTT
>-|TRBJ2-1|medium-sized|TRBV20-1
CSARGLDRALEQFF
TGCAGTGCTAGAGGGCTAGATAGGGCTTTGGAGCAGTTCTTC
>-|TRBJ2-7|many|TRBV7-9
CASSATFYEQYF
TGTGCCAGCAGCGCCACTTTCTACGAGCAGTACTTC
>TRBD2|TRBJ2-1|many|TRBV7-8
CASSFGLEGLYNEQFF
TGTGCCAGCAGCTTTGGACTAGAGGGGTTATACAATGAGCAGTTCTTC
>-|TRBJ2-3|-|TRBV4-1
CASSRVTEASTDTQYF
TGCGCCAGCAGCCGGGTAACGGAAGCTAGCACAGATACGCAGTATTTT
>TRBD1|TRBJ2-1|many|TRBV3-1
CASSPGTGEVNEQFF
TGTGCCAGCAGCCCAGGGACAGGGGAGGTTAATGAGCAGTTCTTC
>-|TRBJ1-5|many|TRBV27
CASSPGVGVQPQHF
TGTGCCAGCAGTCCGGGGGTAGGAGTTCAGCCCCAGCATTTT
>-|TRBJ2-2|many|TRBV7-8
CASSLDGDGTGELFF
TGTGCCAGCAGCTTAGATGGAGACGGCACCGGGGAGCTGTTTTTT
>TRBD1|TRBJ2-3|few|TRBV7-9
CASFSTGVVADTQYF
TGTGCCAGCTTTTCGACAGGGGTGGTCGCAGATACGCAGTATTTT
>-|TRBJ1-5|-|TRBV7-6
CASSPGVGGPQHF
TGTGCCAGCAGCCCGGGTGTAGGGGGGCCCCAGCATTTT
>-|TRBJ2-7|-|TRBV27
CASTPLGGREQYF
TGTGCCAGCACCCCTTTGGGGGGGCGAGAACAGTACTTC